This TCR beta chain was retrieved from a study of T cells in localized non-small cell lung cancer. Notes on the study in general: Adjacent lung had a median around 50 of the 100 largest tumor clones. Heterogeneity is still possible, as just one tumor region was sequenced. Adjacent uninvolved lung had the highest clonality, suggesting focused antigen responses.

V lost 5 bases and J lost 1; bases outside the gene matches: 3. This CDR3 has 14 amino acids. The germline V gene has CDR1 KGHSH and CDR2 LQKENI. The protocol was immunoSEQ multiplex PCR, while the TCRdb copy is restricted to in-frame clones and leaves out a portion. The data show 15,000 to 20,000 clones, around 90% seen once. A note on this clone: Its matching antigen is unknown.

The chain uses TRBV18 and TRBJ1-1; 8 positions agree with TRBD1. Sequenced here: peripheral blood mononuclear cells, sampled before any cancer treatment. The receptor was derived from a woman aged 40-75 years with stage III lung adenocarcinoma. This CDR3 is CASSVQGENTEAFF. The CDR3 DNA is TGTGCCAGCTCAGTACAGGGGGAGAACACTGAAGCTTTCTTT.